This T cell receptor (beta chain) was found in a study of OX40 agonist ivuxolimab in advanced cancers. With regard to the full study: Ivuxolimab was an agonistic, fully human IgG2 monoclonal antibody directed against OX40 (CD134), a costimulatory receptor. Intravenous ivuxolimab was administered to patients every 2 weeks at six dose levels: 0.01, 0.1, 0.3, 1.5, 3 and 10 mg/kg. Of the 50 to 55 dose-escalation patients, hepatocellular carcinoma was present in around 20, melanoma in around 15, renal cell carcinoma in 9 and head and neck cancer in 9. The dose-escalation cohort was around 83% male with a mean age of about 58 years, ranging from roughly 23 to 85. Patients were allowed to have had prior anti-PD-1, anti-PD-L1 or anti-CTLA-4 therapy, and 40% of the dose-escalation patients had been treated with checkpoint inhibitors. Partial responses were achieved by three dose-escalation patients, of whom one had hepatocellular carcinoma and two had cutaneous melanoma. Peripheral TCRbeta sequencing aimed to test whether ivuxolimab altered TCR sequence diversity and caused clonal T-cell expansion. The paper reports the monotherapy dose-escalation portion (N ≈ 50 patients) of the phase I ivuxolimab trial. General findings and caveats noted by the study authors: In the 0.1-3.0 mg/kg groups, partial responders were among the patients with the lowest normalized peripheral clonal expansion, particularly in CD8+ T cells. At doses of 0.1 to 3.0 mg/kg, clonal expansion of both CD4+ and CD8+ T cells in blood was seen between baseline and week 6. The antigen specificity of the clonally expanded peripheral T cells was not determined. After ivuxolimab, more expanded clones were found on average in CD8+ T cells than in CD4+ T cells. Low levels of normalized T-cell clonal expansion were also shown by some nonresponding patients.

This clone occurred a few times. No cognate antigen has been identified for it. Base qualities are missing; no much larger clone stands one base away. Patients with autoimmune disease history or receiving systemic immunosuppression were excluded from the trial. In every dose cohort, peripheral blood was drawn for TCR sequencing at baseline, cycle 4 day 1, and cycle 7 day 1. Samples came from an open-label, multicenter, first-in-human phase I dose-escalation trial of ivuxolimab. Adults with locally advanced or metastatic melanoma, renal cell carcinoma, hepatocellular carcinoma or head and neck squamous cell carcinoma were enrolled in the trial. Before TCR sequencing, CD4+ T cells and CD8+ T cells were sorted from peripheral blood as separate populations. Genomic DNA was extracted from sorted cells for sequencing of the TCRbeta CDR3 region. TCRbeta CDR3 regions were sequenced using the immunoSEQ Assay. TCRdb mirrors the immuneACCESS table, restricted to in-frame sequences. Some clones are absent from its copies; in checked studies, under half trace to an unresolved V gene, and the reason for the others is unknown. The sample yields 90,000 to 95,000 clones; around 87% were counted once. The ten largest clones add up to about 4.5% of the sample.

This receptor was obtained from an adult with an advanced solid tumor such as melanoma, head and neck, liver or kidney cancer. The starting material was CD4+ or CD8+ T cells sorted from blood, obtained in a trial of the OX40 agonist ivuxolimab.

The nucleotides are TGTGCAAGCGGCAGGGGCAATGAGCAGTTCTTC. It translates to CASGRGNEQFF. This chain joins TRBV2 to TRBJ2-1, and perhaps TRBD1 as D gene, on 6 matching bases. The germline V gene sets CDR1 to SNHLY and CDR2 to FYNNEI. The CDR3 runs 11 residues from the cysteine to the phenylalanine. Of the read, only the CDR3 DNA is kept; its 33 bases are in frame from base 1.